This is a list of T cell receptor beta chains from one sample in a study of T-cell memory formation after mild COVID-19. TCRdb reprocessed the 5' RACE reads with MiXCR, giving one entry per CDR3 protein. The sample carries about 160,000 distinct CDR3 sequences, roughly a third recorded once. The sequenced material came from PBMCs or a T cell subset sorted from them (not recorded which). The receptors were gathered from an adult woman who had mild COVID-19 (a few samples of this study predate the infection). Cell type and time point are not known. Both conserved end residues are part of each CDR3. D genes are given only for firm matches. Rows may omit the clone size; those that give it use once, few, many or a size class.

15	TRBJ1-1	TRBV12-3/TRBV12-4	.	.	TGTGCCAGCAGTCTCGAATACGATCAACCTTGGCAAGCTTTCTTT	CASSLEYDQPWQAFF
17	TRBJ2-5	TRBV24-1	.	.	TGTGCCACCAGTGATCCCCGGCGAGGGGGAGGCCAAGAGACCCAGTACTTC	CATSDPRRGGGQETQYF
13	TRBJ1-5	TRBV2	few	.	TGTGCCAGCAGTGGTGGTGTCAATCAGCCCCAGCATTTT	CASSGGVNQPQHF
12	TRBJ2-7	TRBV5-1	few	.	TGCGCCAGCAGCGGGGGACTCTACGAGCAGTACTTC	CASSGGLYEQYF
12	TRBJ2-1	TRBV24-1	.	.	TGTGCCACCAGTGTTCTCGGCAATGAGCAGTTCTTC	CATSVLGNEQFF
14	TRBJ2-7	TRBV21-1	.	.	TGTGCCAGCAGCAAATCTTGGCTCGTGGACGAGCAGTACTTC	CASSKSWLVDEQYF
14	TRBJ2-3	TRBV2	medium-sized	.	TGTGCCAGCCTCCGAACACCCTCCGGAGATACGCAGTATTTT	CASLRTPSGDTQYF
13	TRBJ2-7	TRBV6-2/TRBV6-3	.	.	TGTGCCAGCAGTTATACCTCCACCTACGAGCAGTACTTC	CASSYTSTYEQYF
16	TRBJ2-7	TRBV3-1	few	TRBD2	TGTGCCAGCAGCCAAGATCGTAAACTAGCGGGGGGGCAGCAGTACTTC	CASSQDRKLAGGQQYF
14	TRBJ2-7	TRBV5-1	.	.	TGCGCCAGCAGCCGGGACGGACAATCCTACGAGCAGTACTTC	CASSRDGQSYEQYF
19	TRBJ1-4	TRBV4-2	.	.	TGTGCCAGCAGCCAAGAGGACTTTGTAGGGTATGCAACTAATGAAAAACTGTTTTTT	CASSQEDFVGYATNEKLFF
14	TRBJ2-2	TRBV7-6	.	TRBD1	TGTGCCAGCAGCTTAGGGACAGGGATCGGGGAGCTGTTTTTT	CASSLGTGIGELFF
15	TRBJ2-5	TRBV7-2	.	.	TGTGCCAGCAGCCCCATGCGGTCGTACCAAGAGACCCAGTACTTC	CASSPMRSYQETQYF
16	TRBJ1-2	TRBV4-1	.	.	TGCGCCAGCAGCCAGACCTTGATAACAACTAACTATGGCTACACCTTC	CASSQTLITTNYGYTF
15	TRBJ1-5	TRBV7-9	.	.	TGTGCCAGCAGCTTAGTTCTTAGGGGTGATCAGCCCCAGCATTTT	CASSLVLRGDQPQHF
17	TRBJ2-1	TRBV24-1	few	.	TGTGCCACCAGTGATAGGGTAGGGCAGGGACTCTACAATGAGCAGTTCTTC	CATSDRVGQGLYNEQFF
12	TRBJ2-5	TRBV4-3	.	.	TGCGCCCGCCCAAGGGGTAAAGAGACCCAGTACTTC	CARPRGKETQYF
14	TRBJ2-7	TRBV20-1	few	.	TGCAGTGCTAGAGATGATAGGGTCACCTACGAGCAGTACTTC	CSARDDRVTYEQYF
15	TRBJ2-1	TRBV11-2	few	.	TGTGCCAGCAGCTCCAATCAGGGTGCATTAAATGAGCAGTTCTTC	CASSSNQGALNEQFF
17	TRBJ2-1	TRBV18	.	TRBD1	TGTGCCAGCTCACCACTTTCCGGGACAGGGACCTACAATGAGCAGTTCTTC	CASSPLSGTGTYNEQFF
15	TRBJ2-7	TRBV9	.	.	TGTGCCAGTGGGGTTGGAGACAGCAGCTCCTACGAGCAGTACTTC	CASGVGDSSSYEQYF
13	TRBJ2-5	TRBV20-1	.	.	TGCAGTGCTAGAGGTCCAACTCAAGAGACCCAGTACTTC	CSARGPTQETQYF
16	TRBJ2-1	TRBV5-1	.	.	TGCGCCAGCAGCTTGGTGGAGCGGAGCTCCTACAATGAGCAGTTCTTC	CASSLVERSSYNEQFF
15	TRBJ1-6	TRBV12-3/TRBV12-4	.	.	TGTGCCAGCACCTCAGGGTCTCGAGTTAGTTCACCCCTCCACTTT	CASTSGSRVSSPLHF
13	TRBJ1-1	TRBV4-1	.	.	TGCGCCAGCAGCCTACGGGGGCACGGTGAAGCTTTCTTT	CASSLRGHGEAFF
12	TRBJ2-7	TRBV29-1	few	.	TGCAGCGTTGACGGGGGTGGATACGAGCAGTACTTC	CSVDGGGYEQYF
13	TRBJ1-1	TRBV7-9	.	TRBD1	TGTGCCAGCGTTCAGGGGGCGAACACTGAAGCTTTCTTT	CASVQGANTEAFF
16	TRBJ2-6	TRBV13	.	.	TGTGCCAGCAGCTTGGGAAGGGACCTAGCTGGCAACGTCCTGACTTTC	CASSLGRDLAGNVLTF
17	TRBJ1-3	TRBV4-2	.	.	TGTGCCAGCAGCCGCCAAGGTCACGGGGGCTCCGGAAACACCATATATTTT	CASSRQGHGGSGNTIYF
13	TRBJ2-7	TRBV5-1	.	.	TGCGCCAGCAGCTTGGGCCGCGGCTGGGAGCAGTACTTC	CASSLGRGWEQYF
14	TRBJ2-5	TRBV6-2/TRBV6-3	.	TRBD2	TGTGCCAGCAGAGAAAGCGGGAGGGGTGAGACCCAGTACTTC	CASRESGRGETQYF
14	TRBJ1-2	TRBV4-3	few	TRBD1	TGCGCCAGCAGCCACTTAGACAGGGTTCGAGGCTACACCTTC	CASSHLDRVRGYTF
14	TRBJ2-7	TRBV6-2/TRBV6-3	few	TRBD2	TGTGCCACCTCGCCGGTAGGCGGGGGGTACGAGCAGTACTTC	CATSPVGGGYEQYF
14	TRBJ1-2	TRBV7-9	.	.	TGTGCCAGCAGCTCCAGGGATCTCCCTTATGGCTACACCTTC	CASSSRDLPYGYTF
14	TRBJ2-1	TRBV20-1	.	.	TGCAGTGCTAGTCCGGGGGCCCAAAGACCGACGCAGTTCTTC	CSASPGAQRPTQFF
12	TRBJ2-3	TRBV12-3/TRBV12-4	.	.	TGTGCCAGCAGCCTGGTGGTAGATACGCAGTATTTT	CASSLVVDTQYF
16	TRBJ1-5	TRBV20-1	.	.	TGCAGTGCTAGAGATCGGGAGGGTAAAGGAAATCAGCCCCAGCATTTT	CSARDREGKGNQPQHF
14	TRBJ1-1	TRBV12-3/TRBV12-4	many	TRBD1	TGTGCCAGCAGTGTGGGACAGGGGGACACTGAAGCTTTCTTT	CASSVGQGDTEAFF
15	TRBJ2-7	TRBV2	once	TRBD1	TGTGCCAGCAGTGAGATGGGACAGGGAAAAGACGAGCAGTACTTC	CASSEMGQGKDEQYF
15	TRBJ1-1	TRBV7-9	.	.	TGTGCCAGCAGCCCGTTTGAGGTTTGGAACACTGAAGCTTTCTTT	CASSPFEVWNTEAFF
15	TRBJ2-2	TRBV24-1	.	.	TGTGCCACCAGTGACCGGACAGAGCCCACCGGGGAGCTGTTTTTT	CATSDRTEPTGELFF
14	TRBJ2-1	TRBV12-3/TRBV12-4	.	TRBD2	TGTGCCAGCATTGGGAGTAGCGGGGGTTTTGAGCAGTTCTTC	CASIGSSGGFEQFF
12	TRBJ1-1	TRBV29-1	.	.	TGCAGCGTTGAATCACCGACACCTGAAGCTTTCTTT	CSVESPTPEAFF
16	TRBJ1-1	TRBV4-1	.	.	TGCGCCAGCAGCCAGGCACAGCGGAGGATGAACACTGAAGCTTTCTTT	CASSQAQRRMNTEAFF
13	TRBJ1-2	TRBV9	.	TRBD1	TGTGCCAGCAGCGTAGAAAGGGGGCTTGGCTACACCTTC	CASSVERGLGYTF
13	TRBJ2-1	TRBV7-9	.	.	TGTGCCAGCAGCTCCTTGGCTAGCGCAAAGCAGTTCTTC	CASSSLASAKQFF
16	TRBJ1-3	TRBV7-9	.	.	TGTGCCAGCAGTGTAGGGGGAGCTTACTCTGGAAACACCATATATTTT	CASSVGGAYSGNTIYF
17	TRBJ1-6	TRBV20-1	few	.	TGCAGTGCTAGAGATAAGACGGTAGGGGCTTCGAATTCACCCCTCCACTTT	CSARDKTVGASNSPLHF
18	TRBJ2-4	TRBV7-9	.	TRBD2	TGTGCCAGCAGCCCCTGGACTAGCGGGAGGGGATCCAAAAACATTCAGTACTTC	CASSPWTSGRGSKNIQYF
16	TRBJ2-7	TRBV6-5	.	.	TGTGCCAGCAGTTACCATTACAGGGAAGTGCCCTACGAGCAGTACTTC	CASSYHYREVPYEQYF